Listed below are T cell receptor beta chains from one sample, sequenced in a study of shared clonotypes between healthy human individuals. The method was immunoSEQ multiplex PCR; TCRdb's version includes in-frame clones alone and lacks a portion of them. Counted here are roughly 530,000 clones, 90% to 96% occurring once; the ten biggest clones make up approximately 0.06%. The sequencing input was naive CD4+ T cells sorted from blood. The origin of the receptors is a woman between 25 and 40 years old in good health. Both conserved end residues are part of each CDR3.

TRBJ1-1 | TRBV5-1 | CASSLAQLNTEAFF
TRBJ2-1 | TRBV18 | CASSPPGTSTGNEQFF
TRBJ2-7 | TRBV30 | CAWSVLPLAGPRLSYEQYF
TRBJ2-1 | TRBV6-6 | CASSYSKRTYNEQFF
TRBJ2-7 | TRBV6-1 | CASISRSYEQYF
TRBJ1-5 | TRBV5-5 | CASSRNLDRGGQPQHF
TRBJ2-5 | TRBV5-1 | CASSLGASGQGAGEQYF
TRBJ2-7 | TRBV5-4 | CASSLGSGYEQYF
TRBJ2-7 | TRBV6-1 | CASSGTHSSYEQYF
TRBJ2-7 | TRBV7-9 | CASSSVRTGKEQYF
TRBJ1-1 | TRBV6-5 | CASRRGNTEAFF
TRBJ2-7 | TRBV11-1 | CASSLESRTYEQYF
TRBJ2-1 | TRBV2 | CASSQEASGYNEQFF
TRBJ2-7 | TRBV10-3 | CAISDQTLAGASHEQYF
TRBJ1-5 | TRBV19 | CASSIAGTGQPQHF
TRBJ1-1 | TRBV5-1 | CASSFFGMNTEAFF
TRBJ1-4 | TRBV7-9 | CASSPVWRTNEKLFF
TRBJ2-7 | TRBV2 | CASSVYEQYF
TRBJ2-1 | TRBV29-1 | CSVEGRLAGSSYNEQFF
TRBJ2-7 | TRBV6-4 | CASRGLAESSYEQYF
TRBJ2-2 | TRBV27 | CASSFSQRGLTGELFF
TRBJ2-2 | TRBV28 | CASRGGELNTGELFF
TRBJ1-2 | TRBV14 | CASSIGDSPYGYTF
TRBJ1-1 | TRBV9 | CASSRGVNTEAFF
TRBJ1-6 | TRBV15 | CATSRGPGSPLHF
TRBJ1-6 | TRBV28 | CASSSLRPLHF